The rows below give T cell receptor beta chains drawn from one sample of a study of cytomegalovirus exposure and HLA in healthy donors. TCRdb keeps only in-frame clones here, not all; method: immunoSEQ multiplex PCR. The sample lists roughly 220,000 clones; around 80% were seen once. Sequencing was carried out using PBMCs. All receptors come from a man between 45 and 60 years old in good health and CMV-seronegative. Both conserved end residues are trimmed from each CDR3. The D gene is left open where the match is weak.

d_gene	v_gene	j_gene	CDR3aa
NA	TRBV7-2	TRBJ2-3	ASSLLGGTDTQY
NA	TRBV5-1	TRBJ1-2	ASSLDGGSYGYT
TRBD1	TRBV2	TRBJ2-2	ASRTGGTNTGELF
TRBD1	TRBV6-4	TRBJ2-1	ASSDPSDRGFYNEQF
NA	TRBV4-1	TRBJ2-4	ASSQDPLALAKNIQY
TRBD1	TRBV27	TRBJ2-1	ASSSPGQGTYNEQF
NA	TRBV27	TRBJ2-7	ASSLSSYAHEQY
TRBD2	TRBV2	TRBJ2-1	ASSAGTTLINEQF
TRBD1	TRBV28	TRBJ2-7	ASSPQGVKGEQY
TRBD2	TRBV5-1	TRBJ2-2	ASRDSGTNTGELF
TRBD2	TRBV9	TRBJ2-7	ASSVEASGHYEQY
NA	TRBV7-3	TRBJ2-1	ASSRTPGTHNEQF
TRBD1	TRBV27	TRBJ1-1	ASSLLQGNTEAF
TRBD2	TRBV28	TRBJ2-1	ASSFLRGLAGGNEQF
TRBD1	TRBV5-1	TRBJ1-4	ASSLAARGHEKLF
NA	TRBV19	TRBJ1-4	ASSAQGWTNEKLF
NA	TRBV4-1	TRBJ2-2	ASSLTLGDSNTGELF
NA	TRBV30	TRBJ2-7	AGQGRWYEQY
TRBD1	TRBV28	TRBJ1-1	ASSRPTGRSAF
NA	TRBV5-1	TRBJ1-4	ASSLQQGHEKLF
NA	TRBV7-9	TRBJ1-5	SSSLDGARSNQPQH
NA	TRBV29-1	TRBJ2-7	SVLVYEQY
TRBD1	TRBV18	TRBJ1-5	ASSTGGQPQH
NA	TRBV10-1	TRBJ1-3	ASGGLPGALSGNTIY
NA	TRBV29-1	TRBJ2-7	SVRDFSLYEQY
TRBD2	TRBV5-1	TRBJ2-1	ASSLAGGNEQF
NA	TRBV4-1	TRBJ2-7	ASSQRDKTYEQY
NA	TRBV7-2	TRBJ2-2	ASSLERLGTGELF